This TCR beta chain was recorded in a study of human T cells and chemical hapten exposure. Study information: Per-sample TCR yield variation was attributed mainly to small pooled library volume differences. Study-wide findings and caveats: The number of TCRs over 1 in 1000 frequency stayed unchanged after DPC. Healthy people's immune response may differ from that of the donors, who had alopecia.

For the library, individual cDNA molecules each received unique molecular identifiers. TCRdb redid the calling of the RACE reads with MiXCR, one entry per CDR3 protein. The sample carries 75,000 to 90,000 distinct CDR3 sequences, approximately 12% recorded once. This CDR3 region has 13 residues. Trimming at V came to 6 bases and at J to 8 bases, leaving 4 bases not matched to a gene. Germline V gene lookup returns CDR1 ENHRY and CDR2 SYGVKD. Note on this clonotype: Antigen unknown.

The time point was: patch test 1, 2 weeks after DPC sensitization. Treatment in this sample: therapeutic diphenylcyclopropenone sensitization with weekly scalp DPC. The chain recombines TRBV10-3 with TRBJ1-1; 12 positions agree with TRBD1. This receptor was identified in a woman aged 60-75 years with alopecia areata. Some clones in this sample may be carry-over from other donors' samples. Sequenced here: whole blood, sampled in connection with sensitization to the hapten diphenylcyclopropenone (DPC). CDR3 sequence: CAIRTGTGGEAFF. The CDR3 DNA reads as TGTGCCATCAGAACCGGGACAGGGGGCGAAGCTTTCTTT.